The 23 T cell receptor beta chains below come from one sample, sequenced in a study of T cell responses to AZD1222 COVID-19 vaccine. Measured with immunoSEQ multiplex PCR; TCRdb has only the in-frame clones, and not every one. The sample has more than 95,000 clones, 85% to 95% seen once. Sequenced here: peripheral blood, sampled on day 0 of AZD1222 vaccination. These receptors all stem from an adult in good health.

This chain uses TRBV6-1 with TRBJ2-3; 8 nucleotides agree with TRBD2. J lost 10 bases, V lost 1 base, and 13 bases had no gene match. Germline-derived CDR1 and CDR2 are MNHNS and SASEGT. This CDR3 region has 16 residues. CDR3 residues: CASSEVVGLVLSPQYF. For the CDR3, the DNA is TGTGCCAGCAGTGAAGTAGTGGGACTAGTTCTCTCACCGCAGTATTTT.

V usage is TRBV5-1 and J usage is TRBJ2-1, with 9 bases that match TRBD2. V was pared by 0 bases and J by 8 bases, with 9 bases of the junction left unmatched. CDR3 size: 16 residues. Germline loops: CDR1 SGHRS, CDR2 YFSETQ. The chain's CDR3 is CASSLAVAGVGDEQFF. The CDR3 nucleotides are TGCGCCAGCAGCTTGGCGGTAGCGGGAGTGGGAGATGAGCAGTTCTTC.

The chain links TRBV7-2 to TRBJ2-7; TRBD2 matches 8 bases. Germline V gene data show CDR1 as SGHTA and CDR2 as FQGNSA. The length of the CDR3 is 14 residues. With 5 bases clipped from V and 1 base from J, the junction kept 4 bases outside the gene matches. The CDR3: CASSPGLASYEQYF. In DNA form, the CDR3 reads TGTGCCAGCAGCCCTGGACTAGCATCCTACGAGCAGTACTTC.

As to this clone: Because the CDR3's place on the DNA is in doubt, the DNA is left out and the CDR3 is given as listed by TCRdb. This chain joins TRBV7-3 and TRBJ2-7. The CDR3 numbers 13 amino acids, ends counted. Germline V gives CDR1 SGHTA, CDR2 FQGTGA. The CDR3 protein is CASSFGAGYEQYF.

V gene TRBV30 combines with J gene TRBJ1-2; D is unclear. From germline, CDR1 is GTSNPN and CDR2 SVGIG (reference sequence). The CDR3 has 12 amino acids. The V and J ends lost 5 bases and 0 bases respectively, with 7 bases between them. CDR3 bases: TGTGCCTGGCAGAGCTCTAACTATGGCTACACCTTC. The encoded protein is CAWQSSNYGYTF.

A note on this clone: The sample has other DNA sequences that encode this CDR3 too. V and J are TRBV18 and TRBJ2-7, with 8 bases aligning to TRBD2. CDR1 and CDR2 from the germline V gene are KGHSH and LQKENI. V shed 2 bases and J 1 base; nucleotides not matched to a gene: 1. This CDR3 has 14 amino acids. The CDR3, as DNA: TGTGCCAGCTCACCAGCTAGCGGGTCCTACGAGCAGTACTTC. It yields the protein CASSPASGSYEQYF.

This chain connects TRBV2 to TRBJ2-7; D not certain. The germline gives CDR1 SNHLY, CDR2 FYNNEI. CDR3 length: 13 residues. V lost 6 bases, J lost 2 bases, and 11 bases lay in between. The CDR3 is CASRVAHAYEQYF. For the CDR3, the DNA is TGTGCCAGCAGGGTCGCCCACGCCTACGAGCAGTACTTC. The full variable domain, with the rest looked up from reference TRBV2 and TRBJ2-7, is EPEVTQTPSHQVTQMGQEVILRCVPISNHLYFYWYRQILGQKVEFLVSFYNNEISEKSEIFDDQFSVERPDGSNFTLKIRSTKLEDSAMYFCASRVAHAYEQYFGPGTRLTVT.

V is TRBV10-3 and J is TRBJ1-1, with a weak D call TRBD1 (6 bases). CDR1 is ENHRY, CDR2 SYGVKD, per germline. This CDR3 contains 13 residues. V was shortened by 7 bases and J by 2 bases, with 11 bases between the two germline ends. CDR3: CAIMEGVNTEAFF. The CDR3 DNA reads TGTGCCATCATGGAGGGGGTTAACACTGAAGCTTTCTTT.

The chain has TRBV24-1 and TRBJ2-7; tentative D call: TRBD2 (5 bases). The CDR3 runs 14 residues. The V end was cut by 0 bases, the J end by 5 bases, with 10 bases between. CDR1 is KGHDR and CDR2 is SFDVKD in the germline V gene. CDR3 nucleotide sequence: TGTGCCACCAGTGATTTGGTCGAGGGAGACGAGCAGTACTTC. It codes for CATSDLVEGDEQYF.

This chain joins TRBV2 and TRBJ2-1; 11 bases map to TRBD2. Germline lookup yields CDR1 SNHLY and CDR2 FYNNEI. The CDR3 loop spans 14 amino acids. The junction had 7 bases not matched to a gene; V was cut back by 8 bases and J by 7 bases. CDR3: CASHATSGKNEQFF. In DNA, the CDR3 is TGTGCCAGCCACGCGACTAGCGGGAAGAATGAGCAGTTCTTC.

This chain links TRBV15 with TRBJ1-1; no definite D call. V was shortened by 0 bases and J by 8 bases, with 7 bases between the two germline ends. The length of the CDR3 is 12 residues. Germline CDR1 is LNHNV and CDR2 is YYDKDF (reference sequence). The CDR3 nucleotides are TGTGCCACCAGCAGAGATGCCACGGAAGCTTTCTTT. Its protein product is CATSRDATEAFF.

This chain connects TRBV5-1 to TRBJ1-4; D gene uncertain. CDR1 is SGHRS and CDR2 is YFSETQ in the germline V gene. Trimming pared 4 bases from V and 4 bases from J, leaving 11 bases between. This CDR3 region has 14 residues. The DNA of the CDR3 is TGCGCCAGCAGCCCCGAGGATCATAATGAAAAACTGTTTTTT. As protein: CASSPEDHNEKLFF.

This clone showed up just a few times. V gene TRBV14 combines with J gene TRBJ2-3; no clear D. V was trimmed by 1 base and J by 6 bases, leaving 11 bases between them. The CDR3 is made up of 14 amino acids. Germline V gene lookup returns CDR1 SGHDN and CDR2 FVKESK. CDR3 region: CASSQVTDWDTQYF. Here the CDR3 DNA reads TGTGCCAGCAGCCAAGTGACCGACTGGGATACGCAGTATTTT.

V and J are TRBV11-2 and TRBJ2-7; D is undetermined. Germline CDR1 and CDR2: SGHAT and FQNNGV. The CDR3 has 15 residues. The ends were cut back, 4 bases at V and 7 bases at J, with 20 bases in the middle. The chain's CDR3 is CASSSKTGGDWEQYF. The CDR3 bases are TGTGCCAGCAGCTCCAAGACGGGTGGTGATTGGGAGCAGTACTTC.

The chain has TRBV2 and TRBJ2-7; 7 bases fit TRBD2. Losses at the gene ends were 2 bases for V and 5 bases for J; bases not matched to a gene: 6. CDR3 length equals 14 residues. CDR1 SNHLY and CDR2 FYNNEI come from the germline V gene. The CDR3 loop reads CASSELAEGDEQYF. DNA for the CDR3: TGTGCCAGCAGTGAACTAGCGGAGGGAGACGAGCAGTACTTC.

This chain connects TRBV2 to TRBJ2-2, with 7 bases that match TRBD1. CDR1 is SNHLY, CDR2 FYNNEI, per germline. The CDR3 extends over 14 amino acids. The V and J ends lost 6 bases and 0 bases, in that order; junction bases with no gene match: 1. CDR3 nucleotide sequence: TGTGCCAGCAGGGACAGGCCGAACACCGGGGAGCTGTTTTTT. It translates to CASRDRPNTGELFF.

The chain has TRBV10-3 and TRBJ1-3; D call uncertain. The germline V gene has CDR1 ENHRY and CDR2 SYGVKD. The CDR3 runs to 13 residues. V was clipped by 7 bases and J by 0 bases, with 7 bases between them. The CDR3 here is CAIKVLSGNTIYF. The CDR3 nucleotides read TGTGCCATCAAGGTTCTCTCTGGAAACACCATATATTTT.

This chain uses TRBV7-2 with TRBJ2-1; D is perhaps TRBD2 (5 bases). Trimming pared 1 base from V and 1 base from J, leaving 11 bases between. The CDR3 runs to 16 residues. The germline V gene has CDR1 SGHTA and CDR2 FQGNSA. The CDR3 coding sequence is TGTGCCAGCAGCTTAGGAGGTGGGAGATCCTACAATGAGCAGTTCTTC. Its translation is CASSLGGGRSYNEQFF.

The chain carries TRBV19 and TRBJ2-3; D gene unclear. The CDR3 sequence is 14 residues long. V was clipped by 7 bases and J by 1 base, with 12 bases between them. Germline loops: CDR1 LNHDA, CDR2 SQIVND (reference sequence). The CDR3 DNA follows: TGTGCCAGTACCCAAACGGGCCGCACAGATACGCAGTATTTT. Its translation is CASTQTGRTDTQYF.

This clone showed up just once. This chain links TRBV30 with TRBJ1-4; D gene ambiguous. This CDR3 region has 12 residues. The V and J ends lost 3 bases and 2 bases respectively, with 4 bases between them. Germline CDR1 GTSNPN, CDR2 SVGIG (reference sequence). The CDR3 DNA is TGTGCCTGGAGGGCCACTAATGAAAAACTGTTTTTT. Translated: CAWRATNEKLFF.

The chain links TRBV5-5 to TRBJ1-6; D gene uncertain. CDR3 length equals 14 residues. Germline loops: CDR1 SGHKS, CDR2 YYEKEE (reference sequence). V lost 6 bases to trimming and J lost 0 bases, with 7 bases between them. CDR3 in amino acids: CASNIVSYNSPLHF. The CDR3 nucleotides read TGTGCCAGCAACATTGTCTCCTATAATTCACCCCTCCACTTT.

The V call is TRBV30, the J call TRBJ1-6; the D gene is possibly TRBD1 (5 bases). CDR1 is GTSNPN and CDR2 is SVGIG in the germline V gene (reference sequence). The CDR3 is 12 residues long. CDR3 sequence reads: CASSGGDSPLHF. CDR3 DNA sequence: TGTGCTAGTTCGGGAGGGGATTCACCCCTCCACTTT. Together with reference TRBV30 and TRBJ1-6, the CDR3 gives the full variable domain: SQTIHQWPATLVQPVGSPLSLECTVEGTSNPNLYWYRQAAGRGLQLLFYSVGIGQISSEVPQNLSASRPQDRQFILSSKKLLLSDSGFYLCASSGGDSPLHFGNGTRLTVT.

This clone has just one count. The chain carries TRBV30 and TRBJ1-6; possibly TRBD1 for D (5 bases). V lost 3 bases and J 0 bases, leaving 18 bases between the germline ends. The germline CDR1 and CDR2 sequences are GTSNPN and SVGIG (reference sequence). The CDR3 spans 18 residues. The CDR3 DNA is TGTGCCTGGAGCGAAACGGGACGGGGAAGCTCCTATAATTCACCCCTCCACTTT. As protein: CAWSETGRGSSYNSPLHF.